The next 20 T cell receptor beta chains were all read from a single sample in a study of regulatory T cells in long-lasting Graves disease. In building TCR beta libraries, iRepertoire HTBI primers were used together with Arm-PCR of CDR3 regions. Each CDR3 protein is one row after TCRdb ran MiXCR on the multiplex PCR reads. This table has about 660,000 distinct CDR3 sequences, around 30% appearing once. Specified time point: persistent/refractory GD, antithyroid drugs over 5 years with positive TRAb. PBMC RNA served as the TCR library source. Sequenced here: peripheral blood mononuclear cells (PBMCs), sampled when the disease was refractory, from a patient treated with antithyroid drugs. These receptor sequences come from a female donor with Graves disease.

This clonotype was picked up a small number of times. V gene TRBV5-1 combines with J gene TRBJ1-2; the D gene is possibly TRBD1 (6 bases). V was clipped by 0 bases and J by 5 bases, with 11 bases between them. The CDR3 sequence is 14 residues long. CDR1 is SGHRS, CDR2 YFSETQ, per germline. The CDR3 reads CASSLEGELYGYTF. In nucleotides, the CDR3 is TGCGCCAGCAGCTTGGAGGGGGAGCTGTATGGCTACACCTTC.

The chain links TRBV30 to TRBJ1-5, with a weak D call TRBD1 (5 bases). This CDR3 contains 14 residues. CDR1 GTSNPN and CDR2 SVGIG come from the germline V gene (reference sequence). The ends were cut back, 0 bases at V and 3 bases at J, with 9 bases in the middle. CDR3 DNA: TGTGCCTGGAGTGTCGGCGGGACCAATCAGCCCCAGCATTTT. It yields the protein CAWSVGGTNQPQHF.

This clonotype has just a few counts. The J gene is TRBJ1-1, the V gene TRBV7-2; D possibly corresponds to TRBD1 (6 bases). Germline V gives CDR1 SGHTA, CDR2 FQGNSA. CDR3 length equals 12 residues. V was clipped by 7 bases and J by 4 bases, with 10 bases between them. CDR3 DNA: TGTGCCAGCACCAGGGGTTTCACTGAAGCTTTCTTT. Amino acids: CASTRGFTEAFF.

The chain is built from TRBV15 and TRBJ1-1, with D uncertain. The CDR3 runs to 14 residues. Trimming removed 8 bases at V and 4 bases at J, with 17 bases between. Per germline, CDR1 LNHNV and CDR2 YYDKDF (reference sequence). The CDR3 DNA reads TGTGCCACCCAAACGCGGAGAGGGAGCACTGAAGCTTTCTTT. It translates to CATQTRRGSTEAFF.

In this sample, this clonotype turned up a few times. The CDR3 DNA sequence: TGCAGCGTTATAGAGGTGTATCAGGGTACCACTGAAGCTTTCTTT. This sequence encodes CSVIEVYQGTTEAFF. The V call is TRBV29-1, the J call TRBJ1-1; D perhaps matches TRBD1 (5 bases). CDR3 length: 15 residues. The germline V and J ends were trimmed by 5 bases and 4 bases, with 20 bases remaining between them. Germline V gene data show CDR1 as SQVTM and CDR2 as ANQGSEA.

This clonotype appeared a few times. The CDR3 reads CASGLEDLGPLNTEAFF. The CDR3 DNA is TGTGCTAGTGGTTTGGAAGACCTGGGACCTCTGAACACTGAAGCTTTCTTT. V gene TRBV12-5 combines with J gene TRBJ1-1; a weak D match, TRBD1 (5 bases). The germline V gene encodes CDR1 LGHNT and CDR2 FRNRAP. The CDR3 sequence is 17 residues long. Trimming removed 1 base from V and 0 bases from J, with 15 bases in between. Drawing the rest from reference TRBV12-5 and TRBJ1-1, the complete variable domain is DARVTQTPRHKVTEMGQEVTMRCQPILGHNTVFWYRQTMMQGLELLAYFRNRAPLDDSGMPKDRFSAEMPDATLATLKIQPSEPRDSAVYFCASGLEDLGPLNTEAFFGQGTRLTVV.

This clonotype was seen only a few times. The rearrangement uses TRBV29-1 and TRBJ2-1; TRBD2 matches 10 bases. The CDR3 covers 17 residues. V dropped 0 bases and J dropped 7; count of bases not matched to a gene: 12. CDR1 and CDR2 from the germline V gene are SQVTM and ANQGSEA. CDR3 nucleotide sequence: TGCAGCGTTGAAGATTTTCAGACGGTAGCGGGAGGTAATGAGCAGTTCTTC. Amino acid sequence: CSVEDFQTVAGGNEQFF.

The J gene is TRBJ2-1, the V gene TRBV6-2 or TRBV6-3; D possibly uses TRBD1 or TRBD2 (5 bases each). Germline V gene lookup returns CDR1 MNHEY and CDR2 SVGEGT. The length of the CDR3 is 15 residues. V was pared by 5 bases and J by 6 bases, with 17 bases between. CDR3 bases: TGTGCCAGCAGTGAGGGGTGGAGTAGAGGCAATGAGCAGTTCTTC. It codes for CASSEGWSRGNEQFF.

CDR3 nucleotide sequence: TGTGCCAGCAGTATTCTAGACGGACTGAACACTGAAGCTTTCTTT. It is translated as CASSILDGLNTEAFF. The chain combines TRBV7-9 with TRBJ1-1; D is undetermined. This CDR3 is built from 15 residues. In germline, CDR1 is SEHNR, CDR2 FQNEAQ (reference sequence). The V and J ends lost 6 bases and 0 bases respectively, with 14 bases between them.

This clonotype was counted many times. The rearrangement links TRBV7-2 to TRBJ1-2, with 8 bases matching TRBD1. The germline V gene has CDR1 SGHTA and CDR2 FQGNSA. The CDR3 spans 15 residues. V lost 4 bases and J lost 1; bases outside the gene matches: 5. The CDR3 DNA reads TGTGCCAGCAGCTCCACAGGGGGAAGTAACTATGGCTACACCTTC. Translating it yields CASSSTGGSNYGYTF.

This chain links TRBV24-1 with TRBJ1-2; D remains ambiguous. V shed 9 bases and J shed 8 bases, with 24 bases lying between them. Per the germline V gene, CDR1 is KGHDR and CDR2 is SFDVKD. The CDR3 contains 15 residues. In nucleotides, the CDR3 is TGTGCCACCTCAACCAGCCGTGAACCGAGGGCGGGCTACACCTTC. Translated, it gives CATSTSREPRAGYTF.

The J gene is TRBJ2-3, the V gene TRBV28; 8 positions match TRBD1. With V trimmed by 4 bases and J by 1 base, 4 bases remained unmatched. Germline V gene sequence: CDR1 MDHEN, CDR2 SYDVKM. The CDR3 spans 15 residues. As DNA, the CDR3 is TGTGCCAGCAGTTCAGGGACAGGCCGCACAGATACGCAGTATTTT. Residues: CASSSGTGRTDTQYF.

In its sample, this clonotype was seen many times. The chain recombines TRBV28 with TRBJ1-1; the D gene is possibly TRBD1 (5 bases). Trimming stripped 2 bases from V and 3 bases from J, with 22 bases between. The CDR3 contains 18 residues. Per the germline V gene, CDR1 is MDHEN and CDR2 is SYDVKM. The CDR3 loop is CASSLGIFGRASDTEAFF. The CDR3 nucleotides read TGTGCCAGCAGTTTAGGGATTTTTGGCAGGGCGAGCGACACTGAAGCTTTCTTT.

V usage is TRBV29-1 and J usage is TRBJ1-1; D is unresolved. V lost 2 bases and J lost 5, with 21 bases in between. This CDR3 is 16 amino acids long. The V gene's germline CDR1 is SQVTM and CDR2 ANQGSEA. CDR3 protein: CSVEQIRPTGGTEAFF. The CDR3 DNA reads TGCAGCGTTGAACAAATTCGCCCGACGGGAGGGACTGAAGCTTTCTTT.

The chain links TRBV12-3 or TRBV12-4 to TRBJ1-1; weak D call: TRBD1 (5 bases). This CDR3 has 13 amino acids. The V end was cut by 7 bases, the J end by 1 base, with 10 bases between. CDR3 in DNA: TGTGCCAGCAACCATGGACAGAACACTGAAGCTTTCTTT. Amino acid sequence: CASNHGQNTEAFF.

The gene calls are TRBV28 and TRBJ2-2; 9 positions agree with TRBD1. CDR1 is MDHEN, CDR2 SYDVKM, per germline. V was pared by 7 bases and J by 4 bases, with 4 bases of the junction left unmatched. The CDR3 consists of 14 residues. In DNA form, the CDR3 reads TGTGCCAGCAATACAGGGGGCCGCACCGGGGAGCTGTTTTTT. Translated: CASNTGGRTGELFF.

This CDR3 is CASSPRDNNYGYTF. The CDR3 bases are TGTGCCAGCAGTCCTCGGGACAACAACTATGGCTACACCTTC. V gene TRBV12-3 or TRBV12-4 combines with J gene TRBJ1-2; tentatively, D is TRBD1 (6 bases). The CDR3 runs 14 residues. The V and J ends lost 5 bases and 2 bases respectively, with 12 bases between them.

For this clonotype: With a much larger clone just one base away, this may be a read error. The conserved closing phenylalanine or tryptophan is absent in this CDR3, likely reflecting a read error. This chain uses TRBV11-2 with TRBJ1-1; no clear D. Germline V CDR1 and CDR2: SGHAT, FQNNGV. The germline V and J ends were trimmed by 0 bases and 0 bases, with 11 bases remaining between them. CDR3 length equals 16 residues. The CDR3 sequence is CASSLDPQTLNTEAFS. In nucleotides, the CDR3 is TGTGCCAGCAGCTTAGACCCCCAGACCTTGAACACTGAAGCTTTCTCT.

In its sample, this clonotype was seen once. The CDR3 reads CASSATLSGTEAFF. The CDR3 DNA sequence: TGTGCCAGCTCAGCCACCTTAAGTGGCACTGAAGCTTTCTTT. The rearrangement links TRBV2 to TRBJ1-1; D is undetermined. V was trimmed by 8 bases and J by 4 bases, leaving 17 bases between them. The CDR3 consists of 14 residues. CDR1 and CDR2 (germline): SNHLY, FYNNEI. Variable domain in full (rest from reference TRBV2 and TRBJ1-1): EPEVTQTPSHQVTQMGQEVILRCVPISNHLYFYWYRQILGQKVEFLVSFYNNEISEKSEIFDDQFSVERPDGSNFTLKIRSTKLEDSAMYFCASSATLSGTEAFFGQGTRLTVV.

This clonotype was detected a few times. This rearrangement joins TRBV6-1 to TRBJ2-2, with D unclear. V shed 7 bases and J shed 2 bases, with 20 bases lying between them. This CDR3 is 17 amino acids long. Germline V gene lookup returns CDR1 MNHNS and CDR2 SASEGT. For the CDR3, the DNA is TGTGCCAGCACCATCCCAGTCTCTATAATTAACACCGGGGAGCTGTTTTTT. Translated: CASTIPVSIINTGELFF.